The T cell receptor (beta chain) under discussion was sequenced for a study of cytomegalovirus exposure and HLA in healthy donors. The study, taken as a whole, reports: Later work found most CMV-associated TCR beta chains apparently HLA-restricted. Earlier analysis yielded a pattern in which most TCR beta V segments were productive about 90% or about 30% of the time. The authors later linked a missense DCLRE1C variant to TCR beta V- and J-gene trimming.

This clone was detected only a few times. Its antigen is unknown. 60 Vbeta and 13 Jbeta primers were used in PCR. Profiling relied on immunoSEQ multiplex PCR, and the TCRdb table lists in-frame clones only, not all of them. The table includes about 200,000 clones, around 73% detected once. The V and J ends lost 1 base and 5 bases, in that order; junction bases with no gene match: 9. Germline CDR1 is LGHNA and CDR2 is YNFKEQ. The CDR3 runs 16 residues. The source is a male donor in good health and CMV-seronegative. The chain couples TRBV4-2 to TRBJ1-2, with TRBD1 matching 8 bases. The sample was PBMCs. DNA of the CDR3: TGTGCCAGCAGCCAAGTAGGTACAGGGGGATCTTATGGCTACACCTTC. Protein sequence: CASSQVGTGGSYGYTF.